A single sample is the source of the 8 T cell receptor beta chains below, sequenced in a study of vaccination effects on CD4 cells after COVID-19. Antigen-specific CD4+ T cell clonotypes were called by their expansion after viral peptide-pool culture in ViraFEST. Following 10 days of culture, CD4+ T cells were isolated. No vaccinee had earlier SARS-CoV-2 infection, and nucleocapsid antibodies were negative. TCRdb keeps only in-frame clones here, not all; method: immunoSEQ multiplex PCR. Among 25,000 to 30,000 clones listed, 75% to 85% were seen once. These receptors' targets are unknown. The sample in question was CD4+ T cells from PBMCs cultured with SARS-CoV-2 spike peptides, obtained before COVID-19 vaccination. The receptors originated from a human donor who received a COVID-19 vaccine.

V and J are TRBV12-5 and TRBJ1-2; D is perhaps TRBD1 (5 bases). Trimming cost V 7 bases and J 1 base, with 10 bases left between them. The V gene's germline CDR1 is LGHNT and CDR2 FRNRAP. The CDR3 sequence is 13 residues long. The DNA of the CDR3 is TGTGCTAGTGCCTCGGACATTAACTATGGCTACACCTTC. Protein product: CASASDINYGYTF. The full variable domain, its missing parts supplied by reference TRBV12-5 and TRBJ1-2, is DARVTQTPRHKVTEMGQEVTMRCQPILGHNTVFWYRQTMMQGLELLAYFRNRAPLDDSGMPKDRFSAEMPDATLATLKIQPSEPRDSAVYFCASASDINYGYTFGSGTRLTVV.

This clone was recorded once. V and J are TRBV6-6 and TRBJ1-6, with D possibly matching TRBD1 (5 bases). The CDR3 is 14 residues long. Germline CDR1 is MNHNY and CDR2 is SVGAGI (reference sequence). V was clipped by 0 bases and J by 7 bases, with 7 bases between them. The CDR3 DNA reads as TGTGCCAGCAGTTACTCTTACAGGAATTCACCCCTCCACTTT. Protein sequence: CASSYSYRNSPLHF.

The chain couples TRBV29-1 to TRBJ2-5; 7 bases are shared with TRBD1. The CDR3 sequence is 13 residues long. Trimming removed 4 bases from V and 5 bases from J; junction bases left unmatched: 7. Germline CDR1 is SQVTM and CDR2 is ANQGSEA. The CDR3 sequence: CSVATGLRETQYF. The DNA of the CDR3 is TGCAGCGTTGCGACAGGGTTGCGCGAGACCCAGTACTTC.

V gene TRBV6-1 combines with J gene TRBJ2-3, with D maybe TRBD2 (7 bases). V was shortened by 0 bases and J by 4 bases, with 11 bases between the two germline ends. Germline V gene sequence: CDR1 MNHNS, CDR2 SASEGT. CDR3 length equals 15 residues. CDR3 in amino acids: CASSEAGGRADTQYF. The CDR3, as DNA: TGTGCCAGCAGTGAAGCGGGGGGGCGCGCAGATACGCAGTATTTT.

The chain joins TRBV7-9 to TRBJ1-1; D is undetermined. The ends were cut back, 1 base at V and 1 base at J, with 10 bases in the middle. Germline V gene data show CDR1 as SEHNR and CDR2 as FQNEAQ (reference sequence). The CDR3 has 15 residues. CDR3 region: CASSLDAVANTEAFF. CDR3 sequence (DNA): TGTGCCAGCAGCTTAGATGCAGTCGCGAACACTGAAGCTTTCTTT.

V is TRBV4-2 and J is TRBJ1-2; 12 nucleotides agree with TRBD1. Germline V gene data show CDR1 as LGHNA and CDR2 as YNFKEQ. This CDR3 has 18 amino acids. V gave up 1 base and J gave up 4 bases; unmatched junction bases: 10. The CDR3: CASSQVGTGGIGGYGYTF. Written as DNA, the CDR3 is TGTGCCAGCAGCCAAGTGGGGACAGGGGGCATCGGCGGCTATGGCTACACCTTC.

The chain has TRBV15 and TRBJ2-3; maybe TRBD1 (6 bases). The CDR3 contains 15 residues. CDR1 and CDR2 from the germline V gene are LNHNV and YYDKDF (reference sequence). V lost 4 bases to trimming and J lost 0 bases, with 11 bases between them. The CDR3 DNA reads TGTGCCACCAGCAAAGGGACACGTAGCACAGATACGCAGTATTTT. Translated, it gives CATSKGTRSTDTQYF.

The chain couples TRBV12-3 or TRBV12-4 to TRBJ1-2; D remains ambiguous. V was pared by 2 bases and J by 4 bases, with 8 bases between. The CDR3 spans 13 residues. The CDR3 sequence is CASSLRAGYGYTF. CDR3 sequence (DNA): TGTGCCAGCAGTTTAAGGGCAGGCTATGGCTACACCTTC.